This is a list of T cell receptor beta chains from one sample in a study of blood T cell repertoires in COVID-19. Some clones are missing from TCRdb's copy, which holds only in-frame ones; the method was immunoSEQ multiplex PCR. The sample yields some 60,000 clones, around 81% seen once. Sequencing used peripheral blood. These receptors were collected from a man at least 80 years old with COVID-19, enrolled during active disease. Both conserved end residues are part of each CDR3. Rows give clone size only sometimes, using once, few, many, or a class for an expanded clone.

clone_size: few; j_call: TRBJ1-1; v_call: TRBV18; cdr3_aa: CASSPPSQGPFDTEAFF
clone_size: once; j_call: TRBJ2-3; v_call: TRBV5-1; cdr3_aa: CASSLTSGGFDTQYF
clone_size: NA; j_call: TRBJ1-1; v_call: TRBV19; cdr3_aa: CASSIGGTRAFF
clone_size: NA; j_call: TRBJ1-2; v_call: TRBV29-1; cdr3_aa: CSVAQVPNYGYTF
clone_size: NA; j_call: TRBJ1-2; v_call: TRBV9; cdr3_aa: CASSVEGGHGYTF
clone_size: NA; j_call: TRBJ1-1; v_call: TRBV19; cdr3_aa: CASSILGQGKNTEAFF
clone_size: NA; j_call: TRBJ1-5; v_call: TRBV5-6; cdr3_aa: CASSRLDRESQPQHF
clone_size: NA; j_call: TRBJ1-2; v_call: TRBV6-2/TRBV6-3; cdr3_aa: CASSDRSNYGYTF
clone_size: NA; j_call: TRBJ2-1; v_call: TRBV28; cdr3_aa: CASSLPGQGQFF
clone_size: NA; j_call: TRBJ2-3; v_call: TRBV7-2; cdr3_aa: CASSLAWGSGRADTQYF
clone_size: NA; j_call: TRBJ2-3; v_call: TRBV10-3; cdr3_aa: CATVAGRDTDTQYF
clone_size: NA; j_call: TRBJ2-1; v_call: TRBV18; cdr3_aa: CASSPRLAGGPTSTHGQFF
clone_size: NA; j_call: TRBJ1-2; v_call: TRBV19; cdr3_aa: CASSPGDWGYTF
clone_size: few; j_call: TRBJ1-1; v_call: TRBV4-1; cdr3_aa: CASSLISGGSTEAFF
clone_size: NA; j_call: TRBJ1-2; v_call: TRBV28; cdr3_aa: CASSLATAGGLSGYTF
clone_size: NA; j_call: TRBJ1-1; v_call: TRBV27; cdr3_aa: CASSPSGTGIKWAFF